This TCR beta chain was identified during a study of cytomegalovirus exposure and HLA in healthy donors. Study-wide results and caveats: Later analysis demonstrated an association between a missense DCLRE1C variant and TCR beta V- and J-gene trimming. The records held CMV serostatus as the only immune exposure information.

On this clone itself: Its antigen is as yet unknown.

Vbeta (60) and Jbeta (13) primers were used in the PCR. Some clones are missing from TCRdb's copy, which holds only in-frame ones; the method was immunoSEQ multiplex PCR. The sample records more than 150,000 clones, 80% to 85% being singletons. The sequencing sample was made of PBMCs. The sequence derives from a woman aged 30 to 39 in good health and CMV-seronegative.

The CDR3 nucleotides are TGTGCCAGCAGCTTAGGGGTACAGCCCCAGCATTTT. Its translation is CASSLGVQPQHF. This chain joins TRBV5-6 and TRBJ1-5; D might be TRBD1 (5 bases). CDR1 is SGHDT and CDR2 is YYEEEE in the germline V gene. V was shortened by 2 bases and J by 7 bases, with 7 bases between the two germline ends. The CDR3 extends over 12 amino acids.